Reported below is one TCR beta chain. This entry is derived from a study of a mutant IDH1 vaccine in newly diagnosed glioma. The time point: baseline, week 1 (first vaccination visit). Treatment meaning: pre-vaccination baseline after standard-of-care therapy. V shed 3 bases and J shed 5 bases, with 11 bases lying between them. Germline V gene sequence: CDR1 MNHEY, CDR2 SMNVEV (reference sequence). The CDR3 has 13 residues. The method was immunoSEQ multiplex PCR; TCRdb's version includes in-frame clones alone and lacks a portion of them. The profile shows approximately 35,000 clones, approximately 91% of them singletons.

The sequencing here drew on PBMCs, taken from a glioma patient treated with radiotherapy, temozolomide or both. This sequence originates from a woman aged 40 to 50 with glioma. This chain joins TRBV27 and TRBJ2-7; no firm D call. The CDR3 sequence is CASSFLPWDEQYF. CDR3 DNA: TGTGCCAGCAGTTTTCTCCCGTGGGACGAGCAGTACTTC.